Below, one TCR beta chain is given with its context. The clone's antigen remains unknown. No quality values exist for individual bases; no much larger clone is one base distant. This sample is part of a study of sequential checkpoint blockade in melanoma (dated by TCRdb to the late 2010s). For the study in its entirety: Patients were assigned by 1:1 randomization to either first-line nivolumab followed by ipilimumab (arm A) or ipilimumab followed by nivolumab (arm B). Both trial sequences were followed by maintenance nivolumab. Broader findings and caveats from the paper: The response-prediction model combining TCR metrics and mutation burden needs validation in larger, independent patient cohorts.

What this sample's treatment or condition label stands for: randomized to nivolumab then ipilimumab (arm A) or the reverse (arm B). None of the trial patients had been given prior DNA-damaging chemotherapy. On a FACS Aria II flow cytometer, live CD3+CD8+ cells that were negative for CD19 and CD56 were sorted from thawed PBMCs. CheckMate 064, a randomized, open-label phase II trial of sequential checkpoint blockade, was the source of the samples, all of which came from patients with melanoma. Peripheral blood mononuclear cells were collected by leukapheresis, purified with Ficoll-Paque, and frozen in human serum with approximately 9.4% DMSO. Purity of sorted blood CD3+CD8+ cells was verified at >95% immediately after sorting, followed by DNA extraction. The immunoSEQ Assay was used to immunosequence TCRbeta CDR3 regions from genomic DNA. Prior to high-throughput sequencing, genomic DNA was amplified by bias-controlled multiplex PCR. In the authors' own workflow: To quantify the absolute abundance of each unique TCRbeta CDR3 region, the sequences were collapsed and filtered. Clonality was defined as 1 minus Pielou's evenness and was calculated using productive rearrangements only. A previously published method was used to identify clones with significantly greater frequencies in on-treatment samples than in baseline samples. What TCRdb holds here is the immuneACCESS table cut down to in-frame rearrangements. Part of the clones is not present; checked against another copy, under half of the missing clones reflect an unresolved V gene, and the others are unexplained. The DNA was the basis for D and trimming; V, J and clone size are from that table. This sample holds around 41,000 clones; about nine tenths were observed only once. The ten most abundant clones make up 9% to 15% of the sample.

In the germline V gene, CDR1 corresponds to SNHLY and CDR2 to FYNNEI. V is cut by 6 bases and J by 0 bases, and the space between the germline ends is 9 bases. From cysteine to phenylalanine, the CDR3 is 15 amino acids long. Only CDR3 DNA is held: 45 bases, read in frame from base 1. This receptor was taken from a human donor with melanoma. This sample comprised CD8+ T cells sorted from blood (inferred from file names), obtained from a patient given nivolumab and ipilimumab in sequence. The V gene is TRBV2 and the J gene is TRBJ2-6; no D gene can be assigned with confidence. The encoded CDR3 is CASRSTDSGANVLTF. The nucleotide sequence is given as TGTGCCAGCAGAAGTACAGACTCTGGGGCCAACGTCCTGACTTTC.